The source of this TCR beta chain is a study of cytomegalovirus exposure and HLA in healthy donors. Findings and limits, study-wide: Reports indicated that the classifier achieved high specificity and sensitivity in diagnosing cytomegalovirus status.

Here immunoSEQ multiplex PCR was the method, and the copy in TCRdb shows in-frame clones only, minus some. The sample has approximately 88,000 clones, roughly 84% seen once. About this clone itself: The target antigen is unknown.

The V and J ends lost 4 bases and 4 bases respectively, with 16 bases between them. This CDR3 has 15 residues. Per the germline V gene, CDR1 is KGHSH and CDR2 is LQKENI. The sequence derives from a woman in her late teens or twenties in good health and CMV-seropositive. The chain combines TRBV18 with TRBJ1-1; D gene uncertain. Sequencing was carried out using PBMCs. CDR3 in DNA: TGTGCCAGCTCACAGCCGGGCCTAGGGAGCACTGAAGCTTTCTTT. Encoded protein: CASSQPGLGSTEAFF.